These T cell receptor beta chains were read from a single sample in a study of CD8+CD57+ T cells in acquired aplastic anemia. TCRdb re-analysed the reads in MiXCR, keeping a single row per CDR3 protein. Of about 180,000 distinct CDR3 sequences listed, 35% to 50% are singletons. Sequencing used sorted CD4+, CD8+, or CD8+CD57+ T cells (not recorded which) from PBMCs. The receptors shown here come from a human donor in good health. CDR3s include the opening cysteine and the closing phenylalanine or tryptophan. Fields, in order: CDR3 protein, CDR3 DNA, D gene, J gene, V gene, clone size. The D gene is left open where the match is weak. The size entry is marked missing in some rows and otherwise reads once, few, many or a size class.

CDR3: CASSFAGPGFSGYTF
DNA: TGTGCCAGCAGCTTCGCTGGCCCAGGATTCAGCGGCTACACCTTC
D: NA
J: TRBJ1-2
V: TRBV7-9
size: many

CDR3: CASSFRTSSYNEQFF
DNA: TGTGCCAGCAGCTTCAGGACGTCTTCCTACAATGAGCAGTTCTTC
D: NA
J: TRBJ2-1
V: TRBV5-4
size: many

CDR3: CASRSRTGSPYEQYF
DNA: TGTGCCAGCAGGAGTAGGACAGGGTCTCCCTACGAGCAGTACTTC
D: TRBD1
J: TRBJ2-7
V: TRBV6-1
size: many

CDR3: CASSRAGTSYEQYF
DNA: TGTGCCAGCAGCAGAGCCGGGACATCATACGAGCAGTACTTC
D: NA
J: TRBJ2-7
V: TRBV3-1
size: many

CDR3: CSVRDRGSTPLHF
DNA: TGCAGCGTCCGGGACAGGGGGTCGACACCCCTCCACTTT
D: TRBD1
J: TRBJ1-6
V: TRBV29-1
size: NA

CDR3: CATSDWSGSSTDTQYF
DNA: TGTGCCACCAGTGATTGGAGCGGGAGCTCGACAGATACGCAGTATTTT
D: TRBD2
J: TRBJ2-3
V: TRBV24-1
size: NA

CDR3: CASSVEVGDGEAFF
DNA: TGTGCCAGCAGCGTAGAGGTTGGGGACGGGGAAGCTTTCTTT
D: NA
J: TRBJ1-1
V: TRBV9
size: once

CDR3: CASSQSDRWKSNEQYF
DNA: TGTGCCAGCAGCCAATCCGACAGGTGGAAGAGTAACGAGCAGTACTTC
D: NA
J: TRBJ2-7
V: TRBV14
size: NA

CDR3: CAEGTTSNQPQHF
DNA: TGTGCCGAGGGGACTACTAGCAATCAGCCCCAGCATTTT
D: NA
J: TRBJ1-5
V: TRBV6-1
size: NA

CDR3: CSASREGGGSNQPQHF
DNA: TGCAGTGCTAGCCGCGAGGGGGGCGGGAGCAATCAGCCCCAGCATTTT
D: NA
J: TRBJ1-5
V: TRBV20-1
size: NA

CDR3: CSALLGGAGTEAFF
DNA: TGCAGTGCCCTCCTAGGGGGGGCAGGCACTGAAGCTTTCTTT
D: NA
J: TRBJ1-1
V: TRBV20-1
size: few

CDR3: CASSYLRGSSYNSPLHF
DNA: TGTGCCAGCAGTTATCTCAGGGGGAGCTCCTATAATTCACCCCTCCACTTT
D: TRBD1
J: TRBJ1-6
V: TRBV6-5
size: NA

CDR3: CSARVAGDGETQYF
DNA: TGCAGTGCTAGAGTGGCAGGGGATGGGGAGACCCAGTACTTC
D: NA
J: TRBJ2-5
V: TRBV20-1
size: NA

CDR3: CASGGTGGEETQYF
DNA: TGTGCCAGCGGTGGGACAGGGGGGGAAGAGACCCAGTACTTC
D: TRBD1
J: TRBJ2-5
V: TRBV2
size: NA

CDR3: CASSIVPGGNSPLHF
DNA: TGTGCCAGTAGTATAGTCCCAGGAGGGAATTCACCCCTCCACTTT
D: NA
J: TRBJ1-6
V: TRBV19
size: NA

CDR3: CAWSLTVGSYEQYF
DNA: TGTGCCTGGAGTCTGACAGTGGGTTCCTACGAGCAGTACTTC
D: NA
J: TRBJ2-7
V: TRBV30
size: NA

CDR3: CASSGLGSSTDTQYF
DNA: TGTGCCAGTAGTGGGCTCGGGAGTAGCACAGATACGCAGTATTTT
D: NA
J: TRBJ2-3
V: TRBV19
size: many

CDR3: CATRVGLNEKLFF
DNA: TGTGCCACCAGGGTGGGGTTGAATGAAAAACTGTTTTTT
D: NA
J: TRBJ1-4
V: TRBV15
size: NA

CDR3: CASSLQGLYQETQYF
DNA: TGCGCCAGCAGCTTACAGGGATTATACCAAGAGACCCAGTACTTC
D: NA
J: TRBJ2-5
V: TRBV5-1
size: many

CDR3: CASSQEAPGTSGYNEQFF
DNA: TGTGCCAGCAGCCAAGAAGCCCCCGGGACTAGCGGTTACAATGAGCAGTTCTTC
D: TRBD2
J: TRBJ2-1
V: TRBV3-1
size: NA

CDR3: CASSFGVMQYF
DNA: TGTGCCAGCAGCTTCGGGGTGATGCAGTACTTC
D: NA
J: TRBJ2-7
V: TRBV5-8
size: NA

CDR3: CATSRDPTNYGYTF
DNA: TGTGCCACCAGCAGAGACCCGACTAACTATGGCTACACCTTC
D: NA
J: TRBJ1-2
V: TRBV15
size: few

CDR3: CASSLVGQKFTDTQYF
DNA: TGCGCCAGCAGCCTAGTAGGACAGAAATTCACAGATACGCAGTATTTT
D: NA
J: TRBJ2-3
V: TRBV4-1
size: NA

CDR3: CASSLFGVTDTQYF
DNA: TGTGCCAGCAGTTTATTCGGGGTCACAGATACGCAGTATTTT
D: NA
J: TRBJ2-3
V: TRBV6-4
size: few

CDR3: CASSFWVRDTGELFF
DNA: TGTGCCAGCAGCTTTTGGGTGAGGGACACCGGGGAGCTGTTTTTT
D: NA
J: TRBJ2-2
V: TRBV7-8
size: few

CDR3: CASRRKISSTDTQYF
DNA: TGTGCCAGCAGACGCAAAATCTCTAGCACAGATACGCAGTATTTT
D: NA
J: TRBJ2-3
V: TRBV7-2
size: many

CDR3: CASSLSAGGYNEQFF
DNA: TGTGCCAGCAGTTTGTCAGCGGGAGGGTACAATGAGCAGTTCTTC
D: TRBD2
J: TRBJ2-1
V: TRBV12-3/TRBV12-4
size: many

CDR3: CASSFLAGGANEQFF
DNA: TGCGCCAGCAGCTTCCTAGCGGGAGGAGCCAATGAGCAGTTCTTC
D: TRBD2
J: TRBJ2-1
V: TRBV5-1
size: many

CDR3: CSARDWLDDSYEQYF
DNA: TGCAGTGCTAGAGATTGGCTAGATGATTCCTACGAGCAGTACTTC
D: NA
J: TRBJ2-7
V: TRBV20-1
size: NA

CDR3: CASSQGWSGYTF
DNA: TGCGCCAGCAGCCAAGGATGGAGTGGCTACACCTTC
D: NA
J: TRBJ1-2
V: TRBV4-1
size: few

CDR3: CASSHLAGGTYNEQFF
DNA: TGTGCCAGCAGCCACTTAGCGGGGGGAACCTACAATGAGCAGTTCTTC
D: TRBD2
J: TRBJ2-1
V: TRBV14
size: many

CDR3: CASSAGLADTDTQYF
DNA: TGTGCCAGCAGCGCGGGACTAGCGGACACAGATACGCAGTATTTT
D: TRBD2
J: TRBJ2-3
V: TRBV11-2
size: NA

CDR3: CSARTGSGNTIYF
DNA: TGCAGTGCTAGAACAGGCTCTGGAAACACCATATATTTT
D: NA
J: TRBJ1-3
V: TRBV20-1
size: many

CDR3: CASSESAGYEQYF
DNA: TGCGCCAGCAGTGAGTCCGCTGGCTACGAGCAGTACTTC
D: NA
J: TRBJ2-7
V: TRBV10-1
size: NA

CDR3: CASSFRSEQYF
DNA: TGTGCCAGCAGCTTCAGGAGCGAGCAGTACTTC
D: NA
J: TRBJ2-7
V: TRBV11-3
size: many

CDR3: CSVSGGDKGLNTEAFF
DNA: TGCAGCGTTTCAGGTGGGGACAAGGGGCTGAACACTGAAGCTTTCTTT
D: NA
J: TRBJ1-1
V: TRBV29-1
size: NA

CDR3: CSARLAGFSEQYF
DNA: TGCAGTGCGCGACTAGCGGGATTCAGCGAGCAGTACTTC
D: TRBD2
J: TRBJ2-7
V: TRBV20-1
size: NA

CDR3: CASSLRQGFGYTF
DNA: TGTGCCAGCAGTTTACGACAGGGGTTCGGCTACACCTTC
D: TRBD1
J: TRBJ1-2
V: TRBV12-3/TRBV12-4
size: NA

CDR3: CASNNGGQTQYF
DNA: TGTGCCAGCAACAATGGGGGGCAGACCCAGTACTTC
D: NA
J: TRBJ2-5
V: TRBV7-3
size: NA

CDR3: CASSVATGEETQYF
DNA: TGTGCCAGCAGCGTAGCTACTGGAGAAGAGACCCAGTACTTC
D: NA
J: TRBJ2-5
V: TRBV9
size: many

CDR3: CASSPERTEPYEQYF
DNA: TGTGCCAGCAGCCCCGAGAGGACAGAGCCTTACGAGCAGTACTTC
D: NA
J: TRBJ2-7
V: TRBV7-3
size: many

CDR3: CATSRPYSNQPQHF
DNA: TGTGCCACCAGCAGACCATATAGCAATCAGCCCCAGCATTTT
D: NA
J: TRBJ1-5
V: TRBV15
size: many

CDR3: CASSLWGIRGYTF
DNA: TGTGCCAGCAGTTTATGGGGTATTAGGGGCTACACCTTC
D: NA
J: TRBJ1-2
V: TRBV12-3/TRBV12-4
size: NA

CDR3: CASSLGQPQHF
DNA: TGTGCCAGCAGCCTCGGTCAGCCCCAGCATTTT
D: NA
J: TRBJ1-5
V: TRBV6-1
size: NA

CDR3: CATSDYGTSSPSGHEQFF
DNA: TGTGCCACCAGTGATTACGGGACGAGCTCCCCGAGCGGGCACGAGCAGTTCTTC
D: NA
J: TRBJ2-1
V: TRBV24-1
size: NA

CDR3: CASSYPHPGGGGTDTQYF
DNA: TGTGCCAGCAGTTACCCCCATCCGGGAGGGGGGGGCACAGATACGCAGTATTTT
D: TRBD2
J: TRBJ2-3
V: TRBV6-5
size: NA

CDR3: CASRGSSYEQYF
DNA: TGTGCCAGCAGGGGTAGTAGTTACGAGCAGTACTTC
D: NA
J: TRBJ2-7
V: TRBV7-8
size: few

CDR3: CASSPSGFDINQPQHF
DNA: TGTGCCAGCAGTCCCTCAGGGTTTGATATCAATCAGCCCCAGCATTTT
D: NA
J: TRBJ1-5
V: TRBV28
size: once

CDR3: CASSLGRQLNEAFF
DNA: TGTGCCAGCAGCCTAGGGCGACAGTTGAATGAAGCTTTCTTT
D: NA
J: TRBJ1-1
V: TRBV12-3/TRBV12-4
size: NA

CDR3: CASSLGQGASGELFF
DNA: TGTGCCAGCAGCTTGGGGCAGGGGGCGTCCGGGGAGCTGTTTTTT
D: TRBD1
J: TRBJ2-2
V: TRBV7-8
size: NA

CDR3: CASSAWGLGNTEAFF
DNA: TGTGCCAGTAGTGCTTGGGGCCTCGGGAACACTGAAGCTTTCTTT
D: NA
J: TRBJ1-1
V: TRBV19
size: many

CDR3: CAISGTSGTYNEQYF
DNA: TGTGCCATCAGTGGAACTAGCGGAACCTACAATGAGCAGTATTTT
D: TRBD2
J: TRBJ2-3
V: TRBV10-3
size: once

CDR3: CASSWQRGGTEAFF
DNA: TGCGCCAGCAGCTGGCAGAGAGGGGGCACTGAAGCTTTCTTT
D: NA
J: TRBJ1-1
V: TRBV5-1
size: NA